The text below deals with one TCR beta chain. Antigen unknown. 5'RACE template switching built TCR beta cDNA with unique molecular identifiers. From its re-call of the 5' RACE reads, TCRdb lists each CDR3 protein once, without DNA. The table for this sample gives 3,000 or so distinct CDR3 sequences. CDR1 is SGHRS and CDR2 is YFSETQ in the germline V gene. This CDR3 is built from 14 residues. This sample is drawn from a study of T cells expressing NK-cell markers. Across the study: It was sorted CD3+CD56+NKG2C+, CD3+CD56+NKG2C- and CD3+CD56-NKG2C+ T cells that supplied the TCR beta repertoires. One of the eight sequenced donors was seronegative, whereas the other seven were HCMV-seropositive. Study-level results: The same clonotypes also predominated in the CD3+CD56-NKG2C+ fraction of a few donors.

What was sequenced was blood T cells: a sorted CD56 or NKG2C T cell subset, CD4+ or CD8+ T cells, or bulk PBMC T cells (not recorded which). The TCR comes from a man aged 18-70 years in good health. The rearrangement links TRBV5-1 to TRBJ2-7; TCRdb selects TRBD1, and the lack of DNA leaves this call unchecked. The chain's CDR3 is CASSLTGGEYEQYF.